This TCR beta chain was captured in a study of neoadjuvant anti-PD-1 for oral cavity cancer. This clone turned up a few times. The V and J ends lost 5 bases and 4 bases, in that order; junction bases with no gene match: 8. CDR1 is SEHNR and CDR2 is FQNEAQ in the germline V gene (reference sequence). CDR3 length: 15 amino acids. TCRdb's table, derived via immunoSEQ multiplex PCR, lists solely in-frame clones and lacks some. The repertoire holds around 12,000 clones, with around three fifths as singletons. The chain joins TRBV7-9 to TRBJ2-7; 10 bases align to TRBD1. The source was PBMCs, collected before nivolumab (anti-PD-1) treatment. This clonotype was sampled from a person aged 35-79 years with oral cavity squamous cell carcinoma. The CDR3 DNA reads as TGTGCCAGCAGCCCGGGACAGGGGATCCAATACGAGCAGTACTTC. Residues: CASSPGQGIQYEQYF.